The 27 T cell receptor beta chains below come from one sample, sequenced in a study of T cell responses to AZD1222 COVID-19 vaccine. Sequenced by immunoSEQ multiplex PCR; TCRdb stores in-frame clones only, minus some. The table lists about 73,000 clones, approximately 90% of them singletons, with 20% in the top ten. Sequences were derived from peripheral blood, sampled on day 0 of AZD1222 vaccination. These receptors were obtained from an adult in good health.

The rearrangement links TRBV7-2 to TRBJ2-7, with a tentative D call TRBD2 (5 bases). The CDR3 is 14 amino acids. Germline CDR1 reads SGHTA; CDR2 reads FQGNSA. Trimming pared 1 base from V and 2 bases from J, leaving 9 bases between. CDR3 sequence: CASSLDPGTYEQYF. In nucleotides, the CDR3 is TGTGCCAGCAGCTTAGATCCGGGGACCTACGAGCAGTACTTC.

This clone was seen once. J is TRBJ1-5 and V is TRBV24-1, with 7 bases matching TRBD1. Germline loops: CDR1 KGHDR, CDR2 SFDVKD. This CDR3 spans 14 amino acids. The J segment lost 4 bases and the V segment lost 7 bases, leaving 6 bases of the junction unmatched. The CDR3 nucleotides read TGTGCCACCAGCCCGACAGGGCGGAATCAGCCCCAGCATTTT. Translation gives CATSPTGRNQPQHF.

This sequence joins TRBV6-2 or TRBV6-3 and TRBJ2-3; 10 bases are shared with TRBD1. V trimming: 0 bases; J trimming: 3 bases; junction bases outside the gene matches: 15. The CDR3 has 20 residues. Germline V lookup: CDR1 MNHEY, CDR2 SVGEGT. The CDR3 DNA sequence: TGTGCCAGCAGTTACTCGAAGGCTAGTGGGACAGGGGTTAGGACAGATACGCAGTATTTT. Residues: CASSYSKASGTGVRTDTQYF.

The genes are TRBV4-1 and TRBJ1-5; D call uncertain. V lost 4 bases, J lost 4 bases, and 14 bases lay in between. This CDR3 has 15 amino acids. The germline gives CDR1 MGHRA, CDR2 YSYEKL. The CDR3 DNA reads TGCGCCAGCAGCCCGAACCATACGGGGAATCAGCCCCAGCATTTT. It encodes CASSPNHTGNQPQHF.

This chain joins TRBV21-1 and TRBJ1-1. TRBV21-1 counts as a pseudogene. This CDR3 has 16 amino acids. The CDR3 reads CASTPPTGTPVCEAFF. CDR3 coding DNA: TGTGCCAGCACCCCTCCCACCGGGACCCCGGTTTGCGAAGCTTTCTTT.

The rearrangement joins TRBV28 to TRBJ1-2; the D is unclear. The CDR3 totals 11 residues. In germline, CDR1 is MDHEN, CDR2 SYDVKM. The V end was cut by 6 bases, the J end by 8 bases, with 10 bases between. The CDR3 nucleotides are TGTGCCAGCAGCCTTTCATGGGGCTACACCTTC. Its translation: CASSLSWGYTF.

This clone appeared once. The chain is built from TRBV29-1 and TRBJ1-1; weak D call: TRBD1 (5 bases). Germline lookup yields CDR1 SQVTM and CDR2 ANQGSEA. The CDR3 spans 13 residues. V lost 4 bases to trimming and J lost 5 bases, with 14 bases between them. In DNA, the CDR3 is TGCAGCGTTGGAGCAGGGCAAGGGACTGAAGCTTTCTTT. Translation gives CSVGAGQGTEAFF.

The chain is built from TRBV7-3 and TRBJ2-5; 10 bases align to TRBD2. The CDR3 sequence is 15 residues long. Germline V CDR1 and CDR2: SGHTA, FQGTGA. J was trimmed by 5 bases and V by 4 bases; bases with no gene match: 7. In DNA form, the CDR3 reads TGTGCCAGCAGCTCTTTTAGCGGGGGGCGGGAGACCCAGTACTTC. This encodes CASSSFSGGRETQYF.

In this sample, this clone turned up a few times. V and J are TRBV6-5 and TRBJ2-7; D unclear. Trimming took off 5 bases at V and 5 bases at J, with 4 bases between the two ends. In germline, CDR1 is MNHEY, CDR2 SVGAGI. The CDR3 has 10 amino acids. CDR3 nucleotides: TGTGCCAGCAGTAGGAACGAGCAGTACTTC. This encodes CASSRNEQYF.

The V gene is TRBV10-3, the J gene TRBJ2-1, with TRBD2 identical over 8 bases. V gave up 4 bases and J gave up 6 bases; unmatched junction bases: 14. Germline assignment: CDR1 ENHRY and CDR2 SYGVKD. This CDR3 is built from 17 residues. CDR3 loop: CAISGITGGTTPNEQFF. CDR3 in DNA: TGTGCCATCAGTGGGATTACGGGAGGGACTACGCCCAATGAGCAGTTCTTC.

The chain recombines TRBV13 with TRBJ2-5, with 9 bases that match TRBD2. This CDR3 is built from 14 residues. Germline CDR1 and CDR2: PRHDT and FYEKMQ (reference sequence). After removal of 5 bases from V and 5 bases from J, the junction contained 6 bases not matched to a gene. CDR3 coding DNA: TGTGCCAGCAGCCCGAGGGCGGGAGGGGAGACCCAGTACTTC. Its protein is CASSPRAGGETQYF.

J is TRBJ2-7 and V is TRBV5-1; TRBD2 agrees at 9 bases. V was pared by 0 bases and J by 4 bases, with 5 bases of the junction left unmatched. This CDR3 comprises 15 residues. CDR1 and CDR2 from the germline V gene are SGHRS and YFSETQ. For the CDR3, the DNA is TGCGCCAGCAGCTTGGCACTAGCGGGTGGGTACGAGCAGTACTTC. Encoded protein: CASSLALAGGYEQYF.

The rearrangement links TRBV30 to TRBJ1-2, with D maybe TRBD1 (5 bases). The CDR3 covers 13 residues. The ends were cut back, 2 bases at V and 2 bases at J, with 9 bases in the middle. Germline V gene lookup returns CDR1 GTSNPN and CDR2 SVGIG (reference sequence). The CDR3 nucleotides read TGTGCCTGGAGTCGGGACGAAAACTATGGCTACACCTTC. It is translated as CAWSRDENYGYTF.

The DNA of the CDR3 is TGTGCCAGCAGCCCCCTCGACACCGGGGAGCTGTTTTTT. Translating it yields CASSPLDTGELFF. The V and J genes are TRBV7-3 and TRBJ2-2; D is unresolved. The CDR3 sequence is 13 residues long. Germline CDR1 SGHTA, CDR2 FQGTGA. Trimming shortened V by 5 bases and J by 3 bases, and 7 bases separated the two germline ends.

DNA of the CDR3: TGTGCCACCAGTGATACCGGGGCATATCAGCCCCAGCATTTT. The encoded protein is CATSDTGAYQPQHF. This chain uses TRBV24-1 with TRBJ1-5; maybe TRBD1 (5 bases). Germline assignment: CDR1 KGHDR and CDR2 SFDVKD. The CDR3 runs 14 residues. Between the trimmed V and J ends, which lost 3 bases and 5 bases, there was a span of 10 bases.

The rearrangement uses TRBV2 and TRBJ1-4, with D perhaps matching TRBD1 (6 bases). Germline-derived CDR1 and CDR2 are SNHLY and FYNNEI. V was pared by 7 bases and J by 8 bases, with 17 bases between. The CDR3 covers 14 residues. In DNA, the CDR3 is TGTGCCAGCACCTCGGACAGCCGGAGCGAAAAACTGTTTTTT. Protein: CASTSDSRSEKLFF. Complete variable domain (other parts from reference TRBV2 and TRBJ1-4): EPEVTQTPSHQVTQMGQEVILRCVPISNHLYFYWYRQILGQKVEFLVSFYNNEISEKSEIFDDQFSVERPDGSNFTLKIRSTKLEDSAMYFCASTSDSRSEKLFFGSGTQLSVL.

This chain connects TRBV12-3 or TRBV12-4 to TRBJ1-5; no clear D. Trimming pared 4 bases from V and 1 base from J, leaving 2 bases between. The CDR3 has 12 amino acids. In DNA form, the CDR3 reads TGTGCCAGCAGTTGGAGCAATCAGCCCCAGCATTTT. It translates to CASSWSNQPQHF.

The V gene is TRBV27, the J gene TRBJ2-2; the match to TRBD2 covers 9 bases. J gave up 5 bases and V 2 bases, and 3 bases lay outside the gene matches. CDR1 is MNHEY, CDR2 SMNVEV, per germline (reference sequence). The CDR3 runs 15 residues. The CDR3 region has the DNA TGTGCCAGCAGTTTAGTTAGCGGGAGTACCGGGGAGCTGTTTTTT. It translates to CASSLVSGSTGELFF.

J is TRBJ2-7 and V is TRBV27; a weak D match, TRBD1 (5 bases). The CDR3 extends over 12 amino acids. Looked up from germline, CDR1 is MNHEY and CDR2 is SMNVEV (reference sequence). V was clipped by 9 bases and J by 2 bases, with 11 bases between them. The CDR3 spells CASRLGPYEQYF. The CDR3 DNA reads TGTGCCAGTCGATTGGGGCCCTACGAGCAGTACTTC.

The CDR3 bases are TGTGCCAGCGAGAAAAACATTCAGTACTTC. Protein sequence: CASEKNIQYF. This chain uses TRBV6-5 with TRBJ2-4; D unresolved. The length of the CDR3 is 10 residues. Germline lookup yields CDR1 MNHEY and CDR2 SVGAGI. Trimming cost V 8 bases and J 4 bases, with 3 bases left between them.

As regards this clone: The sample holds other DNA sequences that translate to the same CDR3. The genes are TRBV6-1 and TRBJ1-2; D is unclear. The V gene lost 0 bases and the J gene lost 8 bases, with 7 bases spanning the gap. Germline V CDR1 and CDR2: MNHNS, SASEGT. The CDR3 runs to 12 residues. The CDR3 bases are TGTGCCAGCAGTGAAGCAGGGTTGGGCTACACCTTC. Protein product: CASSEAGLGYTF.

The rearrangement joins TRBV19 to TRBJ1-5; no definite D call. V was shortened by 3 bases and J by 7 bases, with 7 bases between the two germline ends. The CDR3 is made up of 12 amino acids. Germline assignment: CDR1 LNHDA and CDR2 SQIVND (reference sequence). CDR3 bases: TGTGCCAGTAGTATTTCGGGGCAGCCCCAGCATTTT. It encodes CASSISGQPQHF.

The genes are TRBV18 and TRBJ2-5, with 11 bases fitting TRBD2. Germline CDR1 KGHSH, CDR2 LQKENI. The CDR3 is made up of 16 amino acids. V lost 5 bases, J lost 1 base, and 6 bases stayed unmatched. The CDR3 sequence: CASSSLAGGFQETQYF. Here the CDR3 DNA reads TGTGCCAGCTCATCGCTAGCGGGGGGTTTCCAAGAGACCCAGTACTTC.

J is TRBJ2-5 and V is TRBV9; D is unresolved. Germline V lookup: CDR1 SGDLS, CDR2 YYNGEE. V was cut by 0 bases and J by 1 base, with 7 bases left in between. The CDR3 length is 14 residues. The CDR3 here is CASSVGVSQETQYF. The CDR3 bases are TGTGCCAGCAGCGTAGGAGTCTCCCAAGAGACCCAGTACTTC.

The rearrangement joins TRBV7-9 to TRBJ2-7; D ambiguous. The CDR3 covers 12 residues. V gave up 1 base and J gave up 4 bases, with 5 bases separating them. CDR1 is SEHNR and CDR2 is FQNEAQ in the germline V gene (reference sequence). The CDR3 spells CASSLGVYEQYF. Here the CDR3 DNA reads TGTGCCAGCAGCTTAGGTGTTTACGAGCAGTACTTC.

This chain links TRBV27 with TRBJ2-3, with TRBD2 as a possible D gene (6 bases). This CDR3 has 12 amino acids. V was clipped by 3 bases and J by 10 bases, with 11 bases between them. Germline values: CDR1 MNHEY, CDR2 SMNVEV (reference sequence). The CDR3, as DNA: TGTGCCAGCAGTTTTCGGGGGTCTGCGCAGTATTTT. Residues: CASSFRGSAQYF.

This chain uses TRBV19 with TRBJ1-1; no firm D call. The V gene lost 7 bases and the J gene lost 1 base, with 10 bases spanning the gap. From germline, CDR1 is LNHDA and CDR2 SQIVND (reference sequence). The CDR3 is made up of 13 amino acids. The CDR3 spells CASTISWNTEAFF. CDR3 nucleotides: TGTGCCAGTACTATCAGCTGGAACACTGAAGCTTTCTTT.